This is a list of T cell receptor beta chains from one sample in a study of cytomegalovirus exposure and HLA in healthy donors. Only in-frame clones appear in the TCRdb table, and some are missing; sequencing was by immunoSEQ multiplex PCR. The sample holds 100,000 to 150,000 clones; about 82% are singletons and the top ten take roughly 1.2%. The sequenced material came from PBMCs. The source is a boy between 10 and 17 years old in good health and CMV-seronegative. Both conserved end residues are part of each CDR3. The D gene is left open where the match is weak. Clone size is stated in some rows and not others, as once, few, many or a class when expanded.

TRBV7-8,TRBD2,.,TRBJ2-3,TGTGCCAGCAGCCTGGACGGGACTAGCGATGATACGCAGTATTTT,CASSLDGTSDDTQYF
TRBV9,.,few,TRBJ2-3,TGTGCCAGCAGCGCTAGGATCACAGATACGCAGTATTTT,CASSARITDTQYF
TRBV11-3,TRBD1,once,TRBJ1-1,TGTGCCAGCAGCCCTCGGACAGGGCGGAACACTGAAGCTTTCTTT,CASSPRTGRNTEAFF
TRBV7-2,TRBD1,.,TRBJ1-5,TGTGCCAGCAGCTTAGTGGGACAGGGTCAGCCCCAGCATTTT,CASSLVGQGQPQHF
TRBV5-5,.,.,TRBJ2-7,TGTGCCAGCAGCTCGGACGGGGCCTACGAGCAGTACTTC,CASSSDGAYEQYF
TRBV6-1,TRBD2,.,TRBJ2-7,TGTGCCAGCAGTGCCCCGGGGCAATGGGGGGGATACGAGCAGTACTTC,CASSAPGQWGGYEQYF
TRBV18,.,.,TRBJ1-4,TGTGCCAGCTCACCGAGCACGGATGAAAAACTGTTTTTT,CASSPSTDEKLFF
TRBV7-9,TRBD2,.,TRBJ2-5,TGTGCCAGCAGTCGTCCGGGACTAGCGGAGATAAGGGGGGAGACCCAGTACTTC,CASSRPGLAEIRGETQYF
TRBV4-1,.,once,TRBJ1-1,TGCGCCAGCAGCCCTCTCAGGGCGGCGGCCACTGAAGCTTTCTTT,CASSPLRAAATEAFF
TRBV5-4,.,.,TRBJ2-1,TGTGCCAGCAGCTTCCGGGATAAAGTCCCGTTCTTC,CASSFRDKVPFF
TRBV10-3,.,.,TRBJ1-3,TGTGCCATTCACCAGGGTGTTGGAAACACCATATATTTT,CAIHQGVGNTIYF
TRBV5-4,.,.,TRBJ2-7,TGTGCCAGCAGCTTCTTAGCAGGGATGGGGATGTCTAGCGAGCAGTACTTC,CASSFLAGMGMSSEQYF
TRBV7-9,.,.,TRBJ2-3,TGTGCCAGCAGCGGCAGACTAGTAGCAGATACGCAGTATTTT,CASSGRLVADTQYF
TRBV2,TRBD1,.,TRBJ2-2,TGTGCCAGCAGTGGCCTCCGGACAGGGGACGGGGTCTTTTTT,CASSGLRTGDGVFF
TRBV30,.,.,TRBJ2-3,TGTGCCTGGAGTGACGCAGTGAGCACAGATACGCAGTATTTT,CAWSDAVSTDTQYF
TRBV30,.,once,TRBJ2-7,TGTGCCTGGAGTTCACTCCTCTACGAGCAGTACTTC,CAWSSLLYEQYF
TRBV29-1,.,.,TRBJ2-7,TGCAGCGTGACCGGGACTTCAAATTCCTACGAGCAGTACTTC,CSVTGTSNSYEQYF
TRBV11-2,TRBD1,.,TRBJ1-1,TGTGCCAGCAGGACAGGGGCCCTGAACACTGAAGCTTTCTTT,CASRTGALNTEAFF
TRBV19,TRBD2,.,TRBJ2-1,TGTGCCAGTAGTCTGATGACTAGCGGGAGGGCCACTGAGCAGTTCTTC,CASSLMTSGRATEQFF
TRBV14,TRBD2,.,TRBJ2-1,TGTGCCAGCAGCCAAGCCAGTGGGCGGGAGAACAACGATGAGCAGTTCTTC,CASSQASGRENNDEQFF
TRBV7-9,TRBD1,.,TRBJ1-1,TGTGCCAGCAGTCCCGGGACAGGGTCTACTGAAGCTTTCTTT,CASSPGTGSTEAFF
TRBV6-6,TRBD1,.,TRBJ2-7,TGTGCCAGCAGTTTTTGGGGACAGGGGGACGAGCAGTACTTC,CASSFWGQGDEQYF
TRBV5-4,TRBD2,.,TRBJ2-2,TGTGCCAGCGGTTTCGCGGGAGGGCCGAGGGAGCTGTTTTTT,CASGFAGGPRELFF
TRBV18,TRBD2,.,TRBJ2-1,TGTGCCAGCTCACCAGTTACTAGCGGGATTGCCGGCGGTGAGCAGTTCTTC,CASSPVTSGIAGGEQFF
TRBV11-1,TRBD1,.,TRBJ2-6,TGTGCCAGCAGCCGCCTACTGGGGACAGGGAGCTCTGGGGCCAACGTCCTGACTTTC,CASSRLLGTGSSGANVLTF
TRBV7-9,TRBD2,.,TRBJ2-7,TGTGCCAGCAGCTCCACCCTCGGGGGGAATCGCGAGCAGTACTTC,CASSSTLGGNREQYF
TRBV4-2,.,.,TRBJ1-4,TGTGCCAGCAGCCAAGAAGGAGGTACAAAACTGTTTTTT,CASSQEGGTKLFF
TRBV6-1,.,.,TRBJ2-1,TGTGCCAGCAGTGACCCGAGGGGGGAGGGCTACAATGAGCAGTTCTTC,CASSDPRGEGYNEQFF
TRBV5-1,TRBD2,.,TRBJ2-7,TGCGCCAGCAGCCGGGGGGGGACTTCCGAGCAGTACTTC,CASSRGGTSEQYF
TRBV11-2,.,.,TRBJ1-2,TGTGCCAGCAGCTTAGAGCGGGGGACTGGCTACACCTTC,CASSLERGTGYTF
TRBV27,TRBD1,.,TRBJ2-3,TGTGCCAGCAGTTTAAGGACAGGGCAAGCAGATACGCAGTATTTT,CASSLRTGQADTQYF
TRBV14,.,.,TRBJ2-2,TGTGCCAGCAGCCGGACAAGGTGGGAGCTGTTTTTT,CASSRTRWELFF
TRBV6-1,.,.,TRBJ2-1,TGTGCCAGCAGTGACCAGTCCCGAACCTACAATGAGCAGTTCTTC,CASSDQSRTYNEQFF
TRBV7-9,.,few,TRBJ1-3,TGTGCCAGCAGCCCCCTAACTGGAAACACCATATATTTT,CASSPLTGNTIYF
TRBV5-1,TRBD2,.,TRBJ2-7,TGCGCCAGCAGCTCCTCTGGACTAGCGGGGGCCTACGAGCAGTACTTC,CASSSSGLAGAYEQYF
TRBV7-9,.,.,TRBJ2-1,TGTGCCAGCAGCTTAGGACAGAACAATGAGCAGTTCTTC,CASSLGQNNEQFF
TRBV4-2,TRBD2,.,TRBJ2-1,TGTGCCAGCAGCCAAGCCGGGACTAGCAATGAGCAGTTCTTC,CASSQAGTSNEQFF
TRBV30,TRBD2,.,TRBJ2-2,TGTGCCTGGAGTGTAAGGGGACTAGACCTCGGGGAGCTGTTTTTT,CAWSVRGLDLGELFF
TRBV14,.,.,TRBJ2-3,TGTGCCAGCAGCCAGGACATTCTCATGCGGGATACGCAGTATTTT,CASSQDILMRDTQYF
TRBV6-5,TRBD1,few,TRBJ2-5,TGTGCCAGCAGTTACTCCGGGACAGGGGGTGAGAAGACCCAGTACTTC,CASSYSGTGGEKTQYF
TRBV29-1,TRBD2,.,TRBJ2-5,TGCAGCGTTGAAAGGGAGGCAGGGACTACGCAAGAGACCCAGTACTTC,CSVEREAGTTQETQYF
TRBV5-1,TRBD1,.,TRBJ1-3,TGCGCCAGCAGCCAGGGACAGGGGAGCTCTGGAAACACCATATATTTT,CASSQGQGSSGNTIYF
TRBV7-9,TRBD1,.,TRBJ2-5,TGTGCCAGCAGCTTAGTTGACTTACAGGGGAAAGAGACCCAGTACTTC,CASSLVDLQGKETQYF
TRBV13,.,few,TRBJ2-1,TGTGCCAGCAGCTTGGGGGCCACATTTTCCTCGTACAATGAGCAGTTCTTC,CASSLGATFSSYNEQFF
TRBV11-3,TRBD2,.,TRBJ2-1,TGTGCCAGCAGCCAGGCGACTAGCGGGCACAATGAGCAGTTCTTC,CASSQATSGHNEQFF
TRBV9,TRBD2,.,TRBJ2-1,TGTGCCAGCAGCGCGCCGGGGGGACTAGCGGGAGTTAGCGAGCAGTTCTTC,CASSAPGGLAGVSEQFF
TRBV5-1,.,.,TRBJ2-7,TGCGCCAGCAGCTTGGACAGGTTAAACGAGCAGTACTTC,CASSLDRLNEQYF
TRBV6-1,.,.,TRBJ1-5,TGTGCCATTTCGGACACGTCCAATCAGCCCCAGCATTTT,CAISDTSNQPQHF
TRBV25-1,.,few,TRBJ1-2,TGTGCCAGTTCGTCCCGAGGCTATGGCTACACCTTC,CASSSRGYGYTF